Listed below are T cell receptor beta chains from one sample, sequenced in a study of Graves' ophthalmopathy and Graves' hyperthyroidism. TCRdb redid the calling of the multiplex PCR reads with MiXCR, one entry per CDR3 protein. Of approximately 500,000 distinct CDR3 sequences in the sample, around an eighth were seen once. Specimen: blood. These receptor sequences come from a woman aged 25 to 45 with Graves' ophthalmopathy. Each CDR3 is given with its conserved first and last residue. A D gene is named only where the DNA matches it firmly. Not all rows give a size; the values are once, few, many and, for expanded clones, a class.

j_call | d_call | v_call | clone_size | cdr3_nt | cdr3_aa
TRBJ1-2 | TRBD1 | TRBV3-1 | . | TGTGCCAGCAGCCGGCGGGACAGGGGGCTAGTTGGCTACACCTTC | CASSRRDRGLVGYTF
TRBJ2-4 | TRBD1 | TRBV24-1 | . | TGTGCCACCAGTGAGGGAGACAGGGATTTCGGGTACATTCAGTACTTC | CATSEGDRDFGYIQYF
TRBJ2-7 | . | TRBV30 | many | TGTGCCTGGAGCCCTCTTTCGGGGCCCTACGAGCAGTACTTC | CAWSPLSGPYEQYF
TRBJ2-2 | TRBD1 | TRBV25-1 | . | TGTGCCAGCCAGGGACAGGCGAACACCGGGGAGCTGTTTTTT | CASQGQANTGELFF
TRBJ2-7 | . | TRBV6-1 | many | TGTGCCAGCAGTGAACAGGACTACGAGCAGTACTTC | CASSEQDYEQYF
TRBJ1-1 | . | TRBV11-1 | many | TGTGCCAGCAGCCCAGGGAGCCTGAACACTGAAGCTTTCTTT | CASSPGSLNTEAFF
TRBJ1-2 | . | TRBV6-1 | once | TGTGCCAGCACCGCCGGAGGAGACTATGGCTACACCTTC | CASTAGGDYGYTF
TRBJ2-5 | TRBD2 | TRBV6-1 | many | TGTGCCAGCAGTGAACTTGTTGGACTAGGCCAAGAGACCCAGTACTTC | CASSELVGLGQETQYF
TRBJ1-1 | . | TRBV4-1 | few | TGCGCCAGCAGCCAAGCCCGGGGAGGTGGCACTGAAGCTTTCTTT | CASSQARGGGTEAFF
TRBJ2-7 | . | TRBV7-9 | many | TGTGCCAGCAGCTTAGACCCTGGGGGGGAGCAGTACTTC | CASSLDPGGEQYF
TRBJ2-7 | TRBD1 | TRBV2 | many | TGTGCCAGCTTGGACAGGGACTCCTACGAGCAGTACTTC | CASLDRDSYEQYF
TRBJ1-2 | . | TRBV6-1 | . | TGTGCCAGCTCTCCCGGGCCGACGCAAGGCTACACCTTC | CASSPGPTQGYTF
TRBJ1-1 | TRBD1 | TRBV19 | many | TGTGCCAGTACTCTACCCGACAGGGGTAAGGGCACTGAAGCTTTCTTT | CASTLPDRGKGTEAFF
TRBJ2-2 | . | TRBV6-1 | . | TGTGCCATCTCGAACCTGAACACCGGGGAGCTGTTTTTT | CAISNLNTGELFF
TRBJ1-1 | . | TRBV11-2 | many | TGTGCCACCCGCAAGCCCGGGATGACTGAAGCTTTCTTT | CATRKPGMTEAFF
TRBJ2-7 | . | TRBV6-1 | many | TGTGCCAGCAGTGATTTTTACGAGCAGTACTTC | CASSDFYEQYF
TRBJ1-1 | . | TRBV6-5 | many | TGTGCCAGCAGTTATTACGGGAGAACTGCTGAAGCTTTCTTT | CASSYYGRTAEAFF
TRBJ2-4 | TRBD1 | TRBV20-1 | many | TGCAGTGCTCAAACAGGGGTTTTGGCCAAAAACATTCAGTACTTC | CSAQTGVLAKNIQYF
TRBJ1-2 | . | TRBV12-3/TRBV12-4 | many | TGTGCCAGCAGTAACCCCTACCTGGGTAACTATGGCTACACCTTC | CASSNPYLGNYGYTF
TRBJ1-3 | . | TRBV12-3/TRBV12-4 | many | TGTGCCAGCAGTTTCGGCCCTAGCTCTGGAAACACCATATATTTT | CASSFGPSSGNTIYF
TRBJ2-7 | TRBD2 | TRBV11-1 | many | TGTGCCAGCAGCCAACCAGGACTAGCGGGACCGAACGAGCAGTACTTC | CASSQPGLAGPNEQYF
TRBJ1-2 | TRBD1 | TRBV6-1 | many | TGTGCCAGCACCACCGGGACAGGGGCTTTCTATGGCTACACCTTC | CASTTGTGAFYGYTF
TRBJ2-7 | TRBD2 | TRBV6-1 | . | TGTGCCAGCAGCGGGACTAGTGAGGGCGAGCAGTACTTC | CASSGTSEGEQYF
TRBJ1-1 | TRBD1 | TRBV30 | many | TGTGCCTGGAGCCGACCGGGACAGGGGTACACTGAAGCTTTCTTT | CAWSRPGQGYTEAFF
TRBJ1-1 | . | TRBV12-3/TRBV12-4 | many | TGTGCCAGCAGTTTAGCGTCTACAGTGAACACTGAAGCTTTCTTT | CASSLASTVNTEAFF
TRBJ1-6 | TRBD1 | TRBV6-5 | many | TGTGCCAGCAGTTTGAACAGGGGTGGCTCACCCCTCCACTTT | CASSLNRGGSPLHF
TRBJ1-1 | . | TRBV29-1 | . | TGCAGCGTTCTGCGACCTCAGGGAGAACCTGAAGCTTTCTTT | CSVLRPQGEPEAFF
TRBJ2-7 | . | TRBV6-1 | many | TGTGCCAGCAATCTCGGGACAACCTACTACGAGCAGTACTTC | CASNLGTTYYEQYF
TRBJ2-7 | . | TRBV19 | . | TGTGCCAGTAGTATAGATCTTACGACCATCTACGAGCAGTACTTC | CASSIDLTTIYEQYF
TRBJ1-1 | . | TRBV3-1 | . | TGTGCCAGCAGCCAAGACGGATTTCGCGAAGAAGCTTTCTTT | CASSQDGFREEAFF
TRBJ2-7 | TRBD2 | TRBV9 | many | TGTGCCAGCAGCGTAGGGGCGGGGGACGAGCAGTACTTC | CASSVGAGDEQYF
TRBJ2-7 | . | TRBV4-1 | . | TGCGCCAGCAGCCAGGAGGGCAGGGGCGCCTCCTACGGGCAGTACTTC | CASSQEGRGASYGQYF
TRBJ2-5 | TRBD2 | TRBV28 | . | TGTGCCAGCAGTTCTAGCGGGGGCGTAGAGACCCAGTACTTC | CASSSSGGVETQYF
TRBJ1-6 | . | TRBV6-1 | many | TGTGCCAGCAGCCGTACCCCTCTCGGGACACTGAATTCACCCCTCCACTTT | CASSRTPLGTLNSPLHF
TRBJ2-7 | TRBD2 | TRBV20-1 | few | TGCAGTGGGGGACTAGCGGGACTCTACGAGCAGTACTTC | CSGGLAGLYEQYF
TRBJ1-1 | TRBD1 | TRBV4-1 | few | TGCGCCAGCAGCCATGCTTACACAGGGGCTCCGAGAACTGAAGCTTTCTTT | CASSHAYTGAPRTEAFF
TRBJ1-3 | TRBD1 | TRBV3-1 | . | TGTGCCAGCAGCCAAATTCCCGACAGGGGAGGAAACACCATATATTTT | CASSQIPDRGGNTIYF
TRBJ1-5 | . | TRBV6-1 | many | TGTGCCAGCACCAGACGGCTTGATCAGCCCCAGCATTTT | CASTRRLDQPQHF
TRBJ1-1 | . | TRBV16 | few | TGTGCCAGCAGCCAATTAAGTATGAACACTGAAGCTTTCTTT | CASSQLSMNTEAFF
TRBJ2-2 | TRBD1 | TRBV7-2 | . | TGTGCCAGCAGCGGGGACAGACCGAACACCGGGGAGCTGTTTTTT | CASSGDRPNTGELFF
TRBJ1-2 | . | TRBV28 | many | TGTGCCAGCATTCCCCGGGGGGGAACAGGCTATGGCTACACCTTC | CASIPRGGTGYGYTF
TRBJ1-5 | . | TRBV28 | few | TGTGCCAGCAGCCCGCACCTGACCCTGGGAAATCAGCCCCAGCATTTT | CASSPHLTLGNQPQHF
TRBJ1-1 | . | TRBV7-2 | many | TGTGCCAGCAGCGAAGAGGGGTTCATGAACACTGAAGCTTTCTTT | CASSEEGFMNTEAFF